This TCR beta chain originates from a study of shared clonotypes between healthy human individuals (dated by TCRdb to the early 2020s). About the study as a whole: The cohort comprised a couple of women and three men aged 18 to 49 years. For each donor, CD4 naive and CD4 memory were each given three plates, CD8 naive was given two plates, and CD8 memory was given one plate. To estimate repertoire size and how much clonotypes are shared between individuals, the study performed deep sequencing of blood TCR repertoires from about five healthy adults. To increase sequencing depth and limit assay-specific biases, TCR repertoire library preparation and sequencing were carried out by different laboratories using diverse techniques. Leukapheresis yielded between about 0.94 and 8.9 billion PBMCs per donor.

TCR CDR3 regions were amplified from genomic DNA by multiplex PCR using the deep immunoSEQ assay. For each cell subset, the extracted genomic DNA was distributed evenly across all wells of several immunoSEQ 96-well plates, and each plate served as one replicate. For sorted subsets, each replicate PCR was loaded with about 0.2 ug genomic DNA, equivalent to roughly 30,000 T cell genomes. Purified libraries were quantified with a Qubit 3.0 fluorometer, sized on a Bioanalyzer 2100, and re-quantified with the KAPA Library Quantification kit. Every immunoSEQ 96-well plate was sequenced on a dedicated single-read 150-cycle Illumina NextSeq 550 flow cell. Per the authors' processing: Because the immunoSEQ output held only junctional sequences and lacked quality scores, the filtering could not match the filtering applied to full-length reads. To assign V/J genes and CDR3, sequences were annotated using PyIR, a Python wrapper for IgBLAST v1.9, with IMGT germline references. Any read was removed if the V/J assignment was weak (E-value above 1e-6), the CDR3 was missing, or the read contained stop codons, out-of-frame junctions, or ambiguous translated residues. V3J clonotypes were defined as sequences sharing the same inferred V gene, J gene, and CDR3 amino acid sequence. Percentage overlap between repertoires was computed as shared unique clonotypes divided by the size of the smaller repertoire. Richness of each repertoire was evaluated using RTK rarefaction, the Chao1 estimator, and Recon v2.1 estimates of unobserved clonotypes. OLGA was used to compute generation probabilities for all TCRbeta clonotypes that the gDNA method yielded from several donors. TCRdb took over this immuneACCESS table, retaining in-frame rearrangements with V and J assigned. Such tables are incomplete; in checked studies, under half of the missing clones stem from an unresolved V gene, and the remainder is unexplained. That table gives V, J and clone size, and the DNA gave D and trimming. This sample gives under 1,900,000 clones in total; less than 99% of them show up just once. Around 0.33% of the sample belongs to the ten largest clones.

Comment on this clone: Its antigen target is currently unknown. Base qualities are not recorded, but no much larger clone differs from it by a single base.

Study-wide conclusions, independent of this receptor: When four donors were compared, the shared fraction of clonotypes was roughly 5% for naive CD4, roughly 3.4% for naive CD8, 2.3% for memory CD4, and about 0.36% for memory CD8. Sampling was restricted to blood, and TCR repertoires in tissues likely differ from the TCR repertoires found in blood. Compared with non-shared clonotypes, clonotypes shared by all four sorted-subset donors had higher generation probabilities. Based on pairwise subsampling, the degree of clonotype sharing among donors was expected to be affected by sequencing depth. Naive subsets generally had larger estimated clonotype richness than memory subsets did. Incomplete sequencing was indicated by rarefaction of sorted-subset datasets, despite the large sequencing depth. The small number of donors limited the genetic and exposure-history diversity represented.

Healthy HIV-negative adults with no recently reported acute infections or vaccinations were included as donors. Every donor was a Caucasian adult residing in Nashville, Tennessee, USA. CD4+ T cells were enriched through magnetic negative selection, after which naive cells were positively selected on CD45RA and the remaining negative fraction served as the memory subset. Blood was obtained by leukapheresis, after which PBMCs were separated by Ficoll-Histopaque density gradient centrifugation and cryopreserved in liquid nitrogen vapor phase. Analytical flow cytometry was used to check the purity and quantity of each magnetically sorted T cell population. Genomic DNA was isolated from every sorted fraction and measured by UV absorbance on a Nanodrop 2000c. CDR1 and CDR2 were assigned from the germline V gene (reference sequence) as PRHDT and FYEKMQ. V lost 5 bases and J lost 0 bases; the stretch between them is 13 bases long. The CDR3 contains 15 residues, cysteine and phenylalanine counted. Only the CDR3 DNA is retained, 45 bases long and in frame from the first base.

The chain uses TRBV13 and TRBJ1-1; no D gene is confidently identified. The clonotype originates from a young man in good health. The sample was naive CD4+ T cells sorted from blood. The cell subset or site tag for this specimen amounts to: CD45RA+ positively selected. CDR3 region: CASSPRGVLNTEAFF. The sequence in DNA is TGTGCCAGCAGCCCCCGCGGGGTATTGAACACTGAAGCTTTCTTT.